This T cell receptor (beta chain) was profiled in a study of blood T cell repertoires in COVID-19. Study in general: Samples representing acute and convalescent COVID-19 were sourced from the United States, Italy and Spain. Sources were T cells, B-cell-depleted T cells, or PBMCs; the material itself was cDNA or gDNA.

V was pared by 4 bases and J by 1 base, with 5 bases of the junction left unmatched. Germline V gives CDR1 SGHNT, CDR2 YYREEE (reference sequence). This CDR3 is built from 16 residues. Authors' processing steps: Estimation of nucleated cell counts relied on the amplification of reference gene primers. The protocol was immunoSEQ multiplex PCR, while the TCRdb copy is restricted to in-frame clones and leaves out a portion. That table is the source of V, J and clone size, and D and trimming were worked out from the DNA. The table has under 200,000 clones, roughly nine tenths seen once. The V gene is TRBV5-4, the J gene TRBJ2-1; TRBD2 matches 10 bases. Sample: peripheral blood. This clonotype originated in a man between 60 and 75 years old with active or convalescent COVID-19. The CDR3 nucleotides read TGTGCCAGCAGCATAGCGGGGGGAGCATCCTACAATGAGCAGTTCTTC. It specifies CASSIAGGASYNEQFF.